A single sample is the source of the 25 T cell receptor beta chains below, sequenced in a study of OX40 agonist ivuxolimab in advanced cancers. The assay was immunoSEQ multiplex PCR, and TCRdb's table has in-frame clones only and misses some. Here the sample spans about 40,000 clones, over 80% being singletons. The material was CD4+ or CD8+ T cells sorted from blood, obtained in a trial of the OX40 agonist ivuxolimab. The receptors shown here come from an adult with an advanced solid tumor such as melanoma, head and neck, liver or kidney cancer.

The CDR3 region is CASSRLGGSSYNEQFF. CDR3 sequence (DNA): TGTGCCAGCAGTCGACTCGGGGGGAGCTCCTACAATGAGCAGTTCTTC. The J gene is TRBJ2-1, the V gene TRBV6-4; 7 nucleotides match TRBD2. The germline CDR1 and CDR2 sequences are MRHNA and SNTAGT. CDR3 length: 16 residues. Trimming took 5 bases from V and 0 from J; bases not matched to a gene: 7.

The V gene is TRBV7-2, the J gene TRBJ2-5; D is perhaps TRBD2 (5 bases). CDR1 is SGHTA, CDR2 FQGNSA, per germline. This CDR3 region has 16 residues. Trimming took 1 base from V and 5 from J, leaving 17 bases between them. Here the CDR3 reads CASSLGGGPRRETQYF. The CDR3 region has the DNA TGTGCCAGCAGCTTAGGCGGCGGGCCTCGGCGGGAGACCCAGTACTTC.

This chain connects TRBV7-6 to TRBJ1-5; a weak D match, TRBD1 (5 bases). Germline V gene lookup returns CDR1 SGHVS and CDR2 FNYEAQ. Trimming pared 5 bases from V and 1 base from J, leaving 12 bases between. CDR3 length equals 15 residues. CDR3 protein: CASSPHGGSNQPQHF. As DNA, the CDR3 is TGTGCCAGCAGCCCTCACGGGGGAAGCAATCAGCCCCAGCATTTT.

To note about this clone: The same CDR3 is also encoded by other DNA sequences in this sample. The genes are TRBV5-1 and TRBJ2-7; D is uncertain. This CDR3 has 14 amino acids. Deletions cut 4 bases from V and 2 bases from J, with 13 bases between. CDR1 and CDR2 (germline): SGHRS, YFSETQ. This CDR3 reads CASSPDRVPYEQYF. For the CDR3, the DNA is TGCGCCAGCAGCCCGGACCGAGTCCCCTACGAGCAGTACTTC.

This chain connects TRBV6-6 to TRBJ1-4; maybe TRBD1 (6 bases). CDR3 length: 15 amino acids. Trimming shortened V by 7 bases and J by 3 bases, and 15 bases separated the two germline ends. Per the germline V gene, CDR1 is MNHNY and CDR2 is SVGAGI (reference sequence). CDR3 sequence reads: CASTYGGAANEKLFF. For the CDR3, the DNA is TGTGCCAGCACCTATGGGGGGGCAGCTAATGAAAAACTGTTTTTT.

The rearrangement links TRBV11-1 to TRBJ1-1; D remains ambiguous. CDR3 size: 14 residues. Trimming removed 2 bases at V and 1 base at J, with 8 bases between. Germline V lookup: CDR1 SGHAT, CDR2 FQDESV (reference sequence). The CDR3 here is CASSLTAWNTEAFF. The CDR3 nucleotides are TGTGCCAGCAGCTTAACCGCATGGAACACTGAAGCTTTCTTT.

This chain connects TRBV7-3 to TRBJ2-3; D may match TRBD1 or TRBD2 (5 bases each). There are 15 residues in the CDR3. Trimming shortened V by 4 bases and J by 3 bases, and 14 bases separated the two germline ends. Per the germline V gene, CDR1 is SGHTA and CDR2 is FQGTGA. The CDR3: CASSWDPSGTDTQYF. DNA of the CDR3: TGTGCCAGCAGCTGGGACCCTTCGGGGACAGATACGCAGTATTTT. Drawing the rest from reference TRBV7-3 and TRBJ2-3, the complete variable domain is GAGVSQTPSNKVTEKGKYVELRCDPISGHTALYWYRQSLGQGPEFLIYFQGTGAADDSGLPNDRFFAVRPEGSVSTLKIQRTERGDSAVYLCASSWDPSGTDTQYFGPGTRLTVL.

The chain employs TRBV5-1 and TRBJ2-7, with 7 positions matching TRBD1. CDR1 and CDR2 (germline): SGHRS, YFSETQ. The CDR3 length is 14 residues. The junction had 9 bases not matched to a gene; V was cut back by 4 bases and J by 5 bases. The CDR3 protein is CASSDRELANEQYF. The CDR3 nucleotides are TGCGCCAGCAGCGACAGGGAACTCGCGAACGAGCAGTACTTC.

The DNA for the CDR3 is TGTGCCAGCAGGCCCCACCAGGGGGCGGCTATGGAGCAGTACTTC. Translation: CASRPHQGAAMEQYF. The chain recombines TRBV6-5 with TRBJ2-7; TRBD1 agrees at 8 bases. Germline V lookup: CDR1 MNHEY, CDR2 SVGAGI. J was trimmed by 7 bases and V by 6 bases; bases with no gene match: 14. CDR3 length: 15 residues.

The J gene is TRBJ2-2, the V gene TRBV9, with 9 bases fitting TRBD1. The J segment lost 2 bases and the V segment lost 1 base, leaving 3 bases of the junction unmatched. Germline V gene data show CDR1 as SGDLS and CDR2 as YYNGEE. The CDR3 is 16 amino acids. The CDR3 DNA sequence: TGTGCCAGCAGCGTAACGACAGGGGGTAACACCGGGGAGCTGTTTTTT. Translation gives CASSVTTGGNTGELFF. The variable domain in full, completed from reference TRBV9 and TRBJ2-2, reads DSGVTQTPKHLITATGQRVTLRCSPRSGDLSVYWYQQSLDQGLQFLIQYYNGEERAKGNILERFSAQQFPDLHSELNLSSLELGDSALYFCASSVTTGGNTGELFFGEGSRLTVL.

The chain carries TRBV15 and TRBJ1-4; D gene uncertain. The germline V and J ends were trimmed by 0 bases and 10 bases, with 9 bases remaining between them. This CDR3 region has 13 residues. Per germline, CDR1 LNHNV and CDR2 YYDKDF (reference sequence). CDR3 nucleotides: TGTGCCACCAGCAGAGATGAGTCCGGAAAACTGTTTTTT. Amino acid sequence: CATSRDESGKLFF.

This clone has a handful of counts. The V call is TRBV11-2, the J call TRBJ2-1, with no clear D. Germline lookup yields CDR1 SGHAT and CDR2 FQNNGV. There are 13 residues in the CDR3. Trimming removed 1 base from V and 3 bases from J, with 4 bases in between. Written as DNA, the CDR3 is TGTGCCAGCAGCTTAGGTAGCTACAATGAGCAGTTCTTC. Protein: CASSLGSYNEQFF.

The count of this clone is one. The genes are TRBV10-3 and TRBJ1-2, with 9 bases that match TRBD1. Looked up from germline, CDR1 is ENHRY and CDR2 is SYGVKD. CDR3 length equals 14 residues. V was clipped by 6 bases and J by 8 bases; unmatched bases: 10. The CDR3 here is CAISPTRDREGYTF. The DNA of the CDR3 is TGTGCCATCAGCCCTACCCGGGACAGGGAAGGCTACACCTTC.

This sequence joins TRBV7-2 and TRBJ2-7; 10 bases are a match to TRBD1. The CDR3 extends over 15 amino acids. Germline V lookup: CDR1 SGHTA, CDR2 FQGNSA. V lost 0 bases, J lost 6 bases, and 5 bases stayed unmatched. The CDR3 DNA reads TGTGCCAGCAGCTTAGCGGGGACAGGGGCTACCGAGCAGTACTTC. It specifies CASSLAGTGATEQYF. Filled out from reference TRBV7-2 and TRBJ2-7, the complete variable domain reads GAGVSQSPSNKVTEKGKDVELRCDPISGHTALYWYRQSLGQGLEFLIYFQGNSAPDKSGLPSDRFSAERTGGSVSTLTIQRTQQEDSAVYLCASSLAGTGATEQYFGPGTRLTVT.

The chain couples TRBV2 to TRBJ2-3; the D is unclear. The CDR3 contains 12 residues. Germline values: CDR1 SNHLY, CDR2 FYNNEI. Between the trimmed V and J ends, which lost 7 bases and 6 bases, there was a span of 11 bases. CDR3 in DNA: TGTGCCAGCACCCTTGCATCCGATACGCAGTATTTT. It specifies CASTLASDTQYF.

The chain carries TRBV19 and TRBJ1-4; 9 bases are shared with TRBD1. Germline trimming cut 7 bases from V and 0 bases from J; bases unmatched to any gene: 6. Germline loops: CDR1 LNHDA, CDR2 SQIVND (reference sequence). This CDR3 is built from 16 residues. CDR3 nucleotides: TGTGCCAGTACCCGGACAGGGGTTGCAACTAATGAAAAACTGTTTTTT. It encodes CASTRTGVATNEKLFF.

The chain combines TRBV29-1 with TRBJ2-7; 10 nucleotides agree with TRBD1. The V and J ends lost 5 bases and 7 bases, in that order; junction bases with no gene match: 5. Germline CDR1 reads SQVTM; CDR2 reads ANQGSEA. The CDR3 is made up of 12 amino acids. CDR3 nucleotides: TGCAGCGTTCGACAGGGGGCGGGTGAGCAGTACTTC. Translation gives CSVRQGAGEQYF.

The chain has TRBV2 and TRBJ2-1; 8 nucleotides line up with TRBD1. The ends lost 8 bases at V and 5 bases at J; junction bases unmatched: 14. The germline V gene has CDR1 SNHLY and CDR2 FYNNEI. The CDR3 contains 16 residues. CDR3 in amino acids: CASSTRQGTSDNEQFF. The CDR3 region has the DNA TGTGCCAGCTCAACCCGACAGGGGACGTCGGACAATGAGCAGTTCTTC.

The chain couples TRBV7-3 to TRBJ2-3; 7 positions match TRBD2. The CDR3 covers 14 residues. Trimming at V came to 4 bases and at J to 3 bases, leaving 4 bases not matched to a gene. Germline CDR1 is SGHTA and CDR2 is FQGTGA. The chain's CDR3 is CASSSGGGTDTQYF. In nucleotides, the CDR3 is TGTGCCAGCAGCTCGGGGGGAGGGACAGATACGCAGTATTTT.

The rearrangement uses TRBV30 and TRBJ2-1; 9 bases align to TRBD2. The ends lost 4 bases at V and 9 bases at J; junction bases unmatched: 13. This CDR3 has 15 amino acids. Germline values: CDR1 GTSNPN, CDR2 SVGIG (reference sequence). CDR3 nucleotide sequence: TGTGCCTGGAAGGTGGACGAGCGGGAGGTGGGTGAGCAGTTCTTC. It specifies CAWKVDEREVGEQFF. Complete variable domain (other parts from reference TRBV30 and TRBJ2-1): SQTIHQWPATLVQPVGSPLSLECTVEGTSNPNLYWYRQAAGRGLQLLFYSVGIGQISSEVPQNLSASRPQDRQFILSSKKLLLSDSGFYLCAWKVDEREVGEQFFGPGTRLTVL.

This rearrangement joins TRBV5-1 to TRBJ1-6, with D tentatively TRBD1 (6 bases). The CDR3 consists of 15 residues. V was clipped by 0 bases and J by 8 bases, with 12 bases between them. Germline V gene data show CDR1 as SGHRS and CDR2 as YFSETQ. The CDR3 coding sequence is TGCGCCAGCAGCTTGGGGGACACTACCCATTCACCCCTCCACTTT. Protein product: CASSLGDTTHSPLHF.

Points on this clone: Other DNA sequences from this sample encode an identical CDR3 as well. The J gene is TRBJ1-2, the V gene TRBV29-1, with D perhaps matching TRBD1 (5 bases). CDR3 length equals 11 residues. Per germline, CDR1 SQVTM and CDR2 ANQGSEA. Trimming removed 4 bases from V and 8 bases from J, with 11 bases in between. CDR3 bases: TGCAGCGTTGCAGGGAGAGGAGGCTACACCTTC. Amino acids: CSVAGRGGYTF.

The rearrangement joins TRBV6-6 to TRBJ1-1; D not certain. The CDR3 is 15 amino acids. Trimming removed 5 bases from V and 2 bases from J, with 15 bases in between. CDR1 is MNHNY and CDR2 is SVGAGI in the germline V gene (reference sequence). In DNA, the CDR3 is TGTGCCAGCAGTCCCCTAAGTCGGGGAAACACTGAAGCTTTCTTT. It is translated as CASSPLSRGNTEAFF.

The CDR3 protein is CASSSAGLYNEQFF. The CDR3 DNA reads TGTGCCAGCAGTTCGGCGGGGTTATACAATGAGCAGTTCTTC. This chain joins TRBV27 and TRBJ2-1, with a tentative D call TRBD2 (6 bases). Deletions cut 4 bases from V and 4 bases from J, with 11 bases between. The length of the CDR3 is 14 residues. Germline V gene data show CDR1 as MNHEY and CDR2 as SMNVEV (reference sequence).

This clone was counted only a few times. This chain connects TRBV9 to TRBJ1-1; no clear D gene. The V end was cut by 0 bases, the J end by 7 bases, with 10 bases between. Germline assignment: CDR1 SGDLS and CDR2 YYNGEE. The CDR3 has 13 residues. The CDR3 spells CASSVAPLGEAFF. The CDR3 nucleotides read TGTGCCAGCAGCGTAGCTCCGTTGGGTGAAGCTTTCTTT.